The clone carrying this T cell receptor beta chain was picked up one time. The data were taken from a study of blood T cell repertoires in COVID-19. The assay was immunoSEQ multiplex PCR, and TCRdb's table has in-frame clones only and misses some. Among just over 95,000 clones listed, around 81% were seen once. Trimming removed 6 bases from V and 9 bases from J; junction bases left unmatched: 10. This CDR3 is built from 14 residues. CDR1 and CDR2 (germline): MNHEY, SVGAGI. The source of this sequence is a man aged 60 to 69 with acute or convalescent COVID-19. This sequence joins TRBV6-5 and TRBJ1-3, with 8 bases fitting TRBD1. Sequencing was carried out using peripheral blood. The CDR3 nucleotides read TGTGCCAGCAGCCTAGGGACAGGCTCAAGCACCATATATTTT. This codes for CASSLGTGSSTIYF.